This T cell receptor beta chain was sequenced in a study of regulatory T cells in long-lasting Graves disease (dated by TCRdb to 2020 to 2023). Regarding the complete study: Persistent Graves' disease was defined as persistently positive TSH receptor autoantibodies together with antithyroid drug treatment for over 5 years. Patients with persistent Graves' disease were compared with patients with newly diagnosed Graves' disease using TCR sequencing and RNA sequencing of peripheral blood. The study was registered as a clinical trial and conducted in China. A total of roughly 35 samples underwent TCR sequencing: some 13 from persistent and approximately 20 from newly diagnosed Graves' disease patients. Antithyroid drugs had been taken for ten to twelve years on average by persistent Graves' disease patients in the clinical cohort.

This clonotype has a handful of counts. Its cognate antigen has yet to be identified. No base-level quality is on record; no much larger clone is a single base apart. What the time point label conveys for this sample: persistent/refractory GD, antithyroid drugs over 5 years with positive TRAb. For both TCR sequencing and RNA sequencing, RNA was extracted from PBMCs using TRIzol. The diagnosis of Graves' disease was made according to American Thyroid Association guidelines. Recruitment of patients was carried out at an endocrinology department in Xi'an, China. From each patient, 7.5 to 9.5 milliliters of peripheral blood was collected into an EDTA anticoagulant tube. PBMCs were isolated by Ficoll Paque Plus density gradient separation without further T cell sorting. An Agilent 2100 Bioanalyzer and agarose gel were used to assess RNA quality, and a NanoDrop 2000 was used to measure RNA concentration.

V is reduced by 7 bases and J by 0 bases, leaving a spacing of 15 bases between them. The CDR3 has 16 amino acids, counting the end cysteine and phenylalanine. Only the CDR3 region is kept as DNA, spanning 48 bases read in frame from base 1. For CDR1 and CDR2, the germline V gene lists MDHEN and SYDVKM. The method behind the library was multiplex PCR. Sequencing was carried out with an Illumina HiSeq 4000. TCR beta libraries were built with iRepertoire HTBI primers and Arm-PCR amplification of CDR3 regions. Before sequencing, the PCR products underwent gel purification. For the original study's pipeline: Gene usage analysis of CDR3 amino acid clonotypes used the 55 to 65 TRBV and some 15 TRBJ segments found across samples. COPE and FqMerger were used to merge the filtered high-quality paired reads into contigs. BLAST was used to align contigs to IMGT TRBV, TRBD and TRBJ reference genes, and CDR3 was defined according to IMGT. Any clonotype with a frequency above 0.1% was counted as a highly expanded clone. Shannon entropy was used to measure repertoire diversity, and the Gini coefficient was used to measure V-J evenness. A clonotype was considered public if more than one individual shared it. TCRdb handled the public reads itself, with Q25 trimming in fastp and clone calling in MiXCR, and kept productive beta chains. All rows with the same CDR3 protein become a single entry with the most common DNA and genes. For this entry, the V and J calls and clone size follow TCRdb and not the study's own pipeline. Recorded for this sample are some 300,000 distinct CDR3 sequences; around 23% of them occurred a single time. The top ten hold roughly three fifths of the sample.

The full study reports these points: TRBV28, TRBJ1-2 and TRBJ2-5 were preferentially used in persistent disease, while TRBV20-1 and TRBJ2-1 were favored in newly diagnosed disease. Sequencing and analysis were restricted to the TCR beta chain. Persistent patients shared more public clonotypes among themselves (around 2,700) than newly diagnosed patients did (approximately 970). Compared with newly diagnosed patients, persistent Graves' disease patients had lower TCR Shannon entropy and fewer highly expanded clones, which suggests clonal expansion. Only peripheral blood was studied, because thyroid tissue, the primary lesion, was inaccessible. The small sample size was acknowledged by the authors as a limitation that may reduce accuracy.

Specimen: peripheral blood mononuclear cells (PBMCs), collected when the disease was refractory, from a patient treated with antithyroid drugs. The rearrangement combines TRBV28 with TRBJ2-2; the D segment might be TRBD1 or TRBD2, since each matches 5 bases. This TCR was sampled from a female donor with Graves disease. The CDR3 is CASTAPRGSNTGELFF. The DNA is TGTGCCAGCACCGCCCCGAGGGGCTCGAACACCGGGGAGCTGTTTTTT.